These 17 T cell receptor beta chains came from one sample sequenced in a study of patients and donors after allogeneic stem cell transplantation. TCRdb redid the calling of the RT-PCR reads with MiXCR, one entry per CDR3 protein. The data hold about 230,000 distinct CDR3 sequences, with 12% to 15% observed a single time. What was sequenced was blood, either unsorted or a sorted T cell fraction (not recorded which). The receptors were sampled from a human donor who was either an allogeneic HSCT recipient or a stem cell or donor lymphocyte infusion donor (not recorded which). It is not recorded whose cells these are; they may come from a transplant donor.

The chain is built from TRBV20-1 and TRBJ2-2; 10 bases map to TRBD2. J gave up 4 bases and V 4 bases, and 6 bases lay outside the gene matches. This CDR3 has 15 amino acids. In germline, CDR1 is DFQATT, CDR2 SNEGSKA (reference sequence). CDR3: CSATLAGVGTGELFF. The CDR3 coding sequence is TGCAGTGCTACCCTAGCGGGAGTAGGCACCGGGGAGCTGTTTTTT.

The chain has TRBV28 and TRBJ2-1; TRBD2 agrees at 11 bases. Trimming removed 4 bases from V and 8 bases from J; junction bases left unmatched: 7. Germline CDR1 MDHEN, CDR2 SYDVKM. The CDR3 runs 15 residues. The CDR3 reads CASSSPSGRMDEQFF. In nucleotides, the CDR3 is TGTGCCAGCAGTTCACCTAGCGGGAGGATGGATGAGCAGTTCTTC. The complete variable domain, with remaining parts taken from reference TRBV28 and TRBJ2-1, reads DVKVTQSSRYLVKRTGEKVFLECVQDMDHENMFWYRQDPGLGLRLIYFSYDVKMKEKGDIPEGYSVSREKKERFSLILESASTNQTSMYLCASSSPSGRMDEQFFGPGTRLTVL.

J is TRBJ1-2 and V is TRBV3-1, with TRBD1 as a possible D gene (5 bases). CDR3 size: 15 residues. Trimming shortened V by 1 base and J by 1 base, and 10 bases separated the two germline ends. From germline, CDR1 is LGHDT and CDR2 YNNKEL (reference sequence). CDR3 sequence reads: CASSQGLTDNYGYTF. The CDR3 DNA reads TGTGCCAGCAGCCAAGGCCTGACAGATAACTATGGCTACACCTTC.

A few counts support this clonotype. The V and J genes are TRBV9 and TRBJ2-5; TRBD2 matches 10 bases. CDR3 length: 16 amino acids. The V and J ends lost 3 bases and 2 bases, in that order; junction bases with no gene match: 7. Germline CDR1 and CDR2: SGDLS and YYNGEE. The CDR3: CASSAAGTSVQETQYF. CDR3 nucleotide sequence: TGTGCCAGCAGCGCGGCCGGGACTAGCGTTCAAGAGACCCAGTACTTC. Combining the CDR3 with reference TRBV9 and TRBJ2-5 gives the whole variable domain DSGVTQTPKHLITATGQRVTLRCSPRSGDLSVYWYQQSLDQGLQFLIQYYNGEERAKGNILERFSAQQFPDLHSELNLSSLELGDSALYFCASSAAGTSVQETQYFGPGTRLLVL.

This clonotype was found many times. The J gene is TRBJ1-2, the V gene TRBV12-3 or TRBV12-4, with no clear D. The CDR3 extends over 15 amino acids. The ends were cut back, 7 bases at V and 0 bases at J, with 15 bases in the middle. Written as DNA, the CDR3 is TGTGCCAGCACCCCTCGGCCGGAAACTAACTATGGCTACACCTTC. This encodes CASTPRPETNYGYTF.

This clonotype was counted between two and nine times. V usage is TRBV7-2 and J usage is TRBJ1-5, with D hard to call. The CDR3 is made up of 15 amino acids. The V end was cut by 5 bases, the J end by 3 bases, with 14 bases between. The germline V gene encodes CDR1 SGHTA and CDR2 FQGNSA. The CDR3 sequence is CASSPGDGPNQPQHF. The CDR3 bases are TGTGCCAGCAGCCCCGGGGATGGGCCCAATCAGCCCCAGCATTTT.

In its sample, this clonotype was seen many times. This chain links TRBV30 with TRBJ1-2; tentative D call: TRBD1 (5 bases). Per the germline V gene, CDR1 is GTSNPN and CDR2 is SVGIG (reference sequence). The CDR3 length is 13 residues. V shed 5 bases and J shed 4 bases, with 14 bases lying between them. In DNA, the CDR3 is TGTGCCTGGGGGGCCCAGGGTAGCTATGGCTACACCTTC. This codes for CAWGAQGSYGYTF.

The chain joins TRBV20-1 to TRBJ2-7; a possible D gene is TRBD2 (5 bases). Germline V gene data show CDR1 as DFQATT and CDR2 as SNEGSKA (reference sequence). The CDR3 spans 14 residues. Trimming took off 0 bases at V and 2 bases at J, with 11 bases between the two ends. DNA of the CDR3: TGCAGTGCTAGAGATCAGAGCGGCACCTACGAGCAGTACTTC. Translated, it gives CSARDQSGTYEQYF.

V is TRBV10-3 and J is TRBJ2-2, with TRBD2 identical over 15 bases. Trimming at V came to 10 bases and at J to 0 bases, leaving 3 bases not matched to a gene. Germline values: CDR1 ENHRY, CDR2 SYGVKD. The CDR3 extends over 16 amino acids. The DNA of the CDR3 is TGTGCCACGGGACTAGCGGGAGGAGCGAACACCGGGGAGCTGTTTTTT. Encoded protein: CATGLAGGANTGELFF.

This clonotype turned up a few times. The CDR3 nucleotides read TGCGCCAGCAGCTTGGCCCCTCTAGCGTCAGATACGCAGTATTTT. Amino acid sequence: CASSLAPLASDTQYF. The chain couples TRBV5-1 to TRBJ2-3; D might be TRBD2 (6 bases). The CDR3 runs 15 residues. Trimming took off 0 bases at V and 4 bases at J, with 12 bases between the two ends. CDR1 is SGHRS, CDR2 YFSETQ, per germline. The variable domain in full, with the rest retrieved from reference TRBV5-1 and TRBJ2-3, is KAGVTQTPRYLIKTRGQQVTLSCSPISGHRSVSWYQQTPGQGLQFLFEYFSETQRNKGNFPGRFSGRQFSNSRSEMNVSTLELGDSALYLCASSLAPLASDTQYFGPGTRLTVL.

Many counts were recorded for this clonotype. This chain joins TRBV4-2 and TRBJ2-1; D assignment may be TRBD1 or TRBD2 (6 bases each). CDR1 is LGHNA, CDR2 YNFKEQ, per germline. This CDR3 has 17 residues. V was cut by 0 bases and J by 2 bases, with 14 bases left in between. DNA for the CDR3: TGTGCCAGCAGCCAAGATCTCGGGGGCCCCCCCTACAATGAGCAGTTCTTC. This sequence encodes CASSQDLGGPPYNEQFF.

The chain links TRBV3-1 to TRBJ2-1, with 13 bases identical to TRBD2. Germline V gene sequence: CDR1 LGHDT, CDR2 YNNKEL (reference sequence). V dropped 4 bases and J dropped 7; count of bases not matched to a gene: 4. This CDR3 comprises 15 residues. CDR3 protein: CASSRGLAGVNEQFF. CDR3 DNA sequence: TGTGCCAGCAGCCGAGGACTAGCGGGAGTAAATGAGCAGTTCTTC.

This clonotype was seen a handful of times. The rearrangement uses TRBV5-6 and TRBJ2-1, with 7 positions matching TRBD2. V lost 6 bases, J lost 4 bases, and 4 bases stayed unmatched. In germline, CDR1 is SGHDT, CDR2 YYEEEE. The CDR3 loop spans 13 amino acids. CDR3 residues: CASNGRIYNEQFF. The CDR3 DNA is TGTGCCAGCAACGGGAGGATTTACAATGAGCAGTTCTTC.

In this sample, this clonotype turned up many times. The V call is TRBV12-3 or TRBV12-4, the J call TRBJ1-2; no clear D gene. The CDR3 contains 14 residues. Between the trimmed V and J ends, which lost 5 bases and 0 bases, there was a span of 10 bases. CDR3 region: CASSPGSANYGYTF. In nucleotides, the CDR3 is TGTGCCAGCAGTCCCGGGTCGGCTAACTATGGCTACACCTTC.

This clonotype has a handful of counts. This chain uses TRBV5-1 with TRBJ1-4; the D is unclear. The germline gives CDR1 SGHRS, CDR2 YFSETQ. V lost 4 bases and J lost 8, with 15 bases in between. The CDR3 has 14 amino acids. DNA for the CDR3: TGCGCCAGCAGCCAGGATCGGGTAGGGGAAAAACTGTTTTTT. This translates into CASSQDRVGEKLFF.

This clonotype occurred many times. The gene calls are TRBV30 and TRBJ1-5; D remains ambiguous. The V and J ends lost 2 bases and 1 base respectively, with 18 bases between them. This CDR3 region has 17 residues. Germline loops: CDR1 GTSNPN, CDR2 SVGIG (reference sequence). The CDR3 region is CAWSHPTWGNSNQPQHF. CDR3 DNA sequence: TGTGCCTGGAGTCACCCGACTTGGGGAAACAGCAATCAGCCCCAGCATTTT. Full variable domain (outside the CDR3, taken from reference TRBV30 and TRBJ1-5): SQTIHQWPATLVQPVGSPLSLECTVEGTSNPNLYWYRQAAGRGLQLLFYSVGIGQISSEVPQNLSASRPQDRQFILSSKKLLLSDSGFYLCAWSHPTWGNSNQPQHFGDGTRLSIL.

This clonotype was picked up many times. This chain connects TRBV4-1 to TRBJ2-5, with D possibly TRBD2 on 6 matching bases. CDR1 is MGHRA, CDR2 YSYEKL, per germline. V lost 5 bases to trimming and J lost 2 bases, with 18 bases between them. The CDR3 extends over 16 amino acids. DNA of the CDR3: TGCGCCAGCAGCAAGGTGTGGGGTGGGGGGCAAGAGACCCAGTACTTC. It codes for CASSKVWGGGQETQYF.